This T cell receptor (beta chain) derives from a study of T cells after posttransplantation cyclophosphamide. The study, taken as a whole, reports: Skin or GI-infiltrating T cells shared few TRB sequences with blood. Later post-transplant blood repertoires were often dominated by donor CD8+ memory clones.

On the day of bone marrow donation, the related graft donor provided peripheral blood. The CDR3 covers 15 residues. V gave up 2 bases and J gave up 5 bases; unmatched junction bases: 5. Germline V gene sequence: CDR1 PRHDT, CDR2 FYEKMQ (reference sequence). This clone came up a few times. Antigen: not known. Measured with immunoSEQ multiplex PCR; TCRdb has only the in-frame clones, and not every one. The sample has about 12,000 clones, none seen only once; the top ten hold approximately 6.8%. This chain joins TRBV13 and TRBJ2-7; 11 bases match TRBD1. The receptor was derived from a woman in her forties in good health, CMV-negative, and a related stem cell transplant donor. Material: PBMCs. In nucleotides, the CDR3 is TGTGCCAGCAGCTTATGGCCGGGACAGGGGGACGAGCAGTACTTC. This gives the protein CASSLWPGQGDEQYF. Full variable domain (rest looked up from reference TRBV13 and TRBJ2-7): AAGVIQSPRHLIKEKRETATLKCYPIPRHDTVYWYQQGPGQDPQFLISFYEKMQSDKGSIPDRFSAQQFSDYHSELNMSSLELGDSALYFCASSLWPGQGDEQYFGPGTRLTVT.